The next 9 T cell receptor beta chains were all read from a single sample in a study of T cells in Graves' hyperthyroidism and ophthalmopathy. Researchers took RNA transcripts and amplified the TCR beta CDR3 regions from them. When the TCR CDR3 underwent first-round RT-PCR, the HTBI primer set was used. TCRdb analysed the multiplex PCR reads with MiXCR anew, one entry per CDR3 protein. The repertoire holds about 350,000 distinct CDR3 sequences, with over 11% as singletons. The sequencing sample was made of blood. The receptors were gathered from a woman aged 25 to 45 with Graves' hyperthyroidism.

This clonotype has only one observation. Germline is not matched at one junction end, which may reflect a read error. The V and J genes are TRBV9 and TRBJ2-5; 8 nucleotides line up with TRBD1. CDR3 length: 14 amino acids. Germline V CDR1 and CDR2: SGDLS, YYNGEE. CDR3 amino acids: CASSTGTGGGTQYF. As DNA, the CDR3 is TGCGCCAGCAGCACCGGGACAGGAGGAGGGACCCAGTACTTC.

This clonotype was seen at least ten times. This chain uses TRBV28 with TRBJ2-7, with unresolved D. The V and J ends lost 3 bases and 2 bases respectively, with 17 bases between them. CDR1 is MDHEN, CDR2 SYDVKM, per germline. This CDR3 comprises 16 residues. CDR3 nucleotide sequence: TGTGCCAGCAGTTTGCACCGACACAGATACACCTACGAGCAGTACTTC. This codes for CASSLHRHRYTYEQYF.

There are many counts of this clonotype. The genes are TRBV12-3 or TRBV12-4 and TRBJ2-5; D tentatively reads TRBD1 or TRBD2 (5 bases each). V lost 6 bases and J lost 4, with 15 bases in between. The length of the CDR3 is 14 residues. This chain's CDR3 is CASRPPDGGETQYF. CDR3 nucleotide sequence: TGTGCCAGCAGGCCCCCCGATGGGGGAGAGACCCAGTACTTC.

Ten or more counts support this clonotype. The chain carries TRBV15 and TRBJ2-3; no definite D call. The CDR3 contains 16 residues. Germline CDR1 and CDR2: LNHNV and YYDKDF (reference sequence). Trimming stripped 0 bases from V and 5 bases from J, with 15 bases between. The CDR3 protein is CATSRDGRTERDTQYF. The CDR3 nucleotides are TGTGCCACCAGCAGAGATGGGCGCACTGAAAGAGATACGCAGTATTTT.

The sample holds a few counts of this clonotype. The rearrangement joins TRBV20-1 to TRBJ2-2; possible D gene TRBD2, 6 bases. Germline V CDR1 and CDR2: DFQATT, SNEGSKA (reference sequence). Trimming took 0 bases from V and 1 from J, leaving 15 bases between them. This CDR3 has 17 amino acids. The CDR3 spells CSARDHRDSGNTGELFF. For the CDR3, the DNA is TGCAGTGCTAGAGATCATAGGGATAGCGGGAACACCGGGGAGCTGTTTTTT.

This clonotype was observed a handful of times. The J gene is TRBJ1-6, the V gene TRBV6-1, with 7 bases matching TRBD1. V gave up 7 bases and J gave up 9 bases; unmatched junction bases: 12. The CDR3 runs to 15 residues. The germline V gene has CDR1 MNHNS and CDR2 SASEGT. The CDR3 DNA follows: TGTGCCAGCACCATTTCCCGGGACAGTCTTTCACCCCTCCACTTT. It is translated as CASTISRDSLSPLHF.

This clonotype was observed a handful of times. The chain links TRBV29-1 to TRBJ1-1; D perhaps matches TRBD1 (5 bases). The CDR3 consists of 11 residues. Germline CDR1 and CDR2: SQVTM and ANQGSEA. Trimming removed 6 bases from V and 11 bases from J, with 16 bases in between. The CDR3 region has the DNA TGCAGCGTCACGGAGGGGCCGGGGGCTTTCTTT. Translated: CSVTEGPGAFF.

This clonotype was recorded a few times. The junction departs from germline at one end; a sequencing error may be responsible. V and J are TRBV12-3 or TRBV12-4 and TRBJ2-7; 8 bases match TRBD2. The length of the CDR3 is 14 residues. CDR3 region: CANSLSSGRYEQYF. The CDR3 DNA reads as TGTGCCAACAGTTTATCGAGCGGGAGATACGAGCAGTACTTC.

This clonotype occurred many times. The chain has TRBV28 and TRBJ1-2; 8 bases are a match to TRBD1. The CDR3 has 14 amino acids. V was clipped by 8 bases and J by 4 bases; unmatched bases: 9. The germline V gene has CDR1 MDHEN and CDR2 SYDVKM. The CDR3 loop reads CASRPQGGSYGYTF. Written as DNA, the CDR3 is TGTGCCAGCCGCCCACAGGGGGGTTCCTATGGCTACACCTTC.